One and the same sample provided the 25 T cell receptor beta chains below, sequenced in a study of early T cells in non-severe SARS-CoV-2 infection. TCRdb ran MiXCR on the 5' RACE reads and lists one entry per CDR3 protein. The sample contains tens of thousands of distinct CDR3 sequences, over 6.5% of which appear only once. Specimen: whole blood. The receptors were sampled from an adult who was a healthcare worker with PCR-confirmed SARS-CoV-2 infection or an uninfected control (not recorded which).

This clonotype has at least ten counts. V and J are TRBV29-1 and TRBJ2-1, with 10 bases that match TRBD2. Germline CDR1 and CDR2: SQVTM and ANQGSEA. The length of the CDR3 is 14 residues. Trimming at V came to 1 base and at J to 5 bases, leaving 2 bases not matched to a gene. Here the CDR3 reads CSVEGLAGDNEQFF. The CDR3 nucleotides are TGCAGCGTTGAAGGGCTAGCGGGAGACAATGAGCAGTTCTTC.

Only a few counts were recorded for this clonotype. The gene calls are TRBV4-1 and TRBJ2-3, with D unresolved. Germline V gene lookup returns CDR1 MGHRA and CDR2 YSYEKL. The CDR3 has 17 residues. V lost 0 bases and J 0 bases, leaving 13 bases between the germline ends. DNA for the CDR3: TGCGCCAGCAGCCAAGACACACGTCAGATAAGCACAGATACGCAGTATTTT. Translation gives CASSQDTRQISTDTQYF.

This clonotype was seen repeatedly, ten times or more. The J gene is TRBJ2-3, the V gene TRBV10-3; 8 nucleotides align to TRBD2. This CDR3 is built from 15 residues. Germline V gene lookup returns CDR1 ENHRY and CDR2 SYGVKD. With 10 bases clipped from V and 3 bases from J, the junction kept 12 bases outside the gene matches. DNA for the CDR3: TGTGCCACCCGTGGCGGGAGGCTGGGGACAGATACGCAGTATTTT. Protein product: CATRGGRLGTDTQYF.

This clonotype appeared many times. V gene TRBV30 combines with J gene TRBJ2-7, with D possibly called TRBD1 or TRBD2 (5 bases each). The CDR3 is 11 amino acids. The germline V and J ends were trimmed by 7 bases and 3 bases, with 10 bases remaining between them. Germline V CDR1 and CDR2: GTSNPN, SVGIG (reference sequence). CDR3 nucleotide sequence: TGTGCCTCGGGACGGGGCTACGAGCAGTACTTC. This sequence encodes CASGRGYEQYF.

This clonotype was seen ten or more times. The genes are TRBV19 and TRBJ1-5; TRBD1 agrees at 7 bases. Germline lookup yields CDR1 LNHDA and CDR2 SQIVND (reference sequence). V trimming: 9 bases; J trimming: 3 bases; junction bases outside the gene matches: 8. The CDR3 spans 14 residues. CDR3 region: CASSGTVNNQPQHF. CDR3 nucleotide sequence: TGTGCCAGCTCCGGGACAGTAAACAATCAGCCCCAGCATTTT.

This chain joins TRBV29-1 and TRBJ2-3, with 10 positions matching TRBD2. V gave up 7 bases and J gave up 0 bases; unmatched junction bases: 4. The CDR3 length is 14 residues. Germline V gene data show CDR1 as SQVTM and CDR2 as ANQGSEA. CDR3 sequence reads: CSGWTSGSTDTQYF. CDR3 nucleotide sequence: TGCAGCGGCTGGACTAGCGGTAGCACAGATACGCAGTATTTT.

At least ten counts were recorded for this clonotype. The chain couples TRBV18 to TRBJ2-1, with 7 bases that match TRBD2. Germline CDR1 and CDR2: KGHSH and LQKENI. Trimming at V came to 3 bases and at J to 8 bases, leaving 4 bases not matched to a gene. The CDR3 loop spans 13 amino acids. The CDR3 protein is CASSPFTSDEQFF. In DNA, the CDR3 is TGTGCCAGCTCACCCTTTACTAGCGATGAGCAGTTCTTC.

This clonotype was counted a few times. The chain employs TRBV6-6 and TRBJ2-5; 10 nucleotides match TRBD2. The CDR3 is 16 amino acids. V trimming: 6 bases; J trimming: 6 bases; junction bases outside the gene matches: 13. Per germline, CDR1 MNHNY and CDR2 SVGAGI (reference sequence). This CDR3 reads CASSLVTSGTVKTQYF. CDR3 bases: TGTGCCAGCAGCCTAGTAACTAGCGGGACTGTGAAGACCCAGTACTTC.

At least ten counts were recorded for this clonotype. This rearrangement joins TRBV7-9 to TRBJ1-4; D might be TRBD1 (5 bases). Germline assignment: CDR1 SEHNR and CDR2 FQNEAQ (reference sequence). Deletions cut 4 bases from V and 8 bases from J, with 8 bases between. The CDR3 runs to 12 residues. The CDR3 loop is CASSSTEEKLFF. CDR3 nucleotide sequence: TGTGCCAGCAGCTCGACAGAGGAAAAACTGTTTTTT.

This clonotype was recorded many times. The chain joins TRBV6-5 to TRBJ2-3, with 7 bases lining up with TRBD1. CDR3 length equals 15 residues. After removal of 6 bases from V and 2 bases from J, the junction contained 8 bases not matched to a gene. Germline V gene lookup returns CDR1 MNHEY and CDR2 SVGAGI. In DNA form, the CDR3 reads TGTGCCAGCAGCCCTACAGGGGAGTACACAGATACGCAGTATTTT. Translation gives CASSPTGEYTDTQYF.

This clonotype was found many times. The chain carries TRBV29-1 and TRBJ1-5; D is undetermined. The CDR3 is 11 residues long. Germline V gives CDR1 SQVTM, CDR2 ANQGSEA. Between the trimmed V and J ends, which lost 5 bases and 15 bases, there was a span of 17 bases. This CDR3 is CSVITPRGRHF. The DNA for the CDR3 is TGCAGCGTTATAACCCCTCGTGGGCGGCATTTT.

In its sample, this clonotype was seen many times. The chain combines TRBV2 with TRBJ2-3; D uncertain. V lost 6 bases and J 2 bases, leaving 3 bases between the germline ends. From germline, CDR1 is SNHLY and CDR2 FYNNEI. The CDR3 is 11 residues long. The CDR3 is CASRVTDTQYF. CDR3 nucleotides: TGTGCCAGCAGAGTCACAGATACGCAGTATTTT.

This clonotype was recorded at least ten times. The DNA for the CDR3 is TGCAGTGCTAGAGATGGAAGCGGGAGTTCCGAGACCCAGTACTTC. Translating it yields CSARDGSGSSETQYF. The V and J genes are TRBV20-1 and TRBJ2-5; 8 nucleotides agree with TRBD2. Trimming removed 0 bases from V and 5 bases from J; junction bases left unmatched: 8. Germline V lookup: CDR1 DFQATT, CDR2 SNEGSKA (reference sequence). The CDR3 consists of 15 residues.

The chain carries TRBV7-8 and TRBJ2-1, with a tentative D call TRBD1 (5 bases). V was clipped by 5 bases and J by 8 bases, with 16 bases between them. Germline CDR1 and CDR2: SGHVS and FQNEAQ. The length of the CDR3 is 14 residues. The CDR3 DNA is TGTGCCAGCAGCCCAGGTTCCAGGGTTGATGAGCAGTTCTTC. It is translated as CASSPGSRVDEQFF.

This clonotype was counted ten times or more. The V gene is TRBV2, the J gene TRBJ2-7, with a tentative D call TRBD2 (5 bases). Germline V CDR1 and CDR2: SNHLY, FYNNEI. V lost 8 bases and J lost 2, with 10 bases in between. CDR3 length: 12 residues. CDR3 loop: CASGGSPYEQYF. DNA for the CDR3: TGTGCCAGCGGAGGCAGCCCCTACGAGCAGTACTTC.

This clonotype was detected ten times or more. This chain uses TRBV14 with TRBJ2-5; D not resolved. Germline V lookup: CDR1 SGHDN, CDR2 FVKESK. Trimming cost V 7 bases and J 2 bases, with 14 bases left between them. CDR3 size: 14 residues. The CDR3 is CASKRTAKQETQYF. The CDR3 bases are TGTGCCAGCAAAAGGACCGCAAAACAAGAGACCCAGTACTTC. The full variable domain, rest sourced from reference TRBV14 and TRBJ2-5, is EAGVTQFPSHSVIEKGQTVTLRCDPISGHDNLYWYRRVMGKEIKFLLHFVKESKQDESGMPNNRFLAERTGGTYSTLKVQPAELEDSGVYFCASKRTAKQETQYFGPGTRLLVL.

V gene TRBV5-1 combines with J gene TRBJ2-2; D possibly corresponds to TRBD2 (5 bases). V shed 0 bases and J shed 4 bases, with 7 bases lying between them. CDR3 length equals 14 residues. Germline assignment: CDR1 SGHRS and CDR2 YFSETQ. The CDR3 spells CASSLDGSTGELFF. Written as DNA, the CDR3 is TGCGCCAGCAGCTTGGATGGGAGCACCGGGGAGCTGTTTTTT.

The chain joins TRBV25-1 to TRBJ2-7; no clear D gene. Germline CDR1 and CDR2: MGHDK and SYGVNS. The CDR3 contains 13 residues. The DNA of the CDR3 is TGTCCCTCCCCAAGTCCGGAGATTTACGAGCAGTACTTC. Protein product: CPSPSPEIYEQYF.

This clonotype was found many times. CDR3 bases: TGTGCCAGCAGTCAACCCCCACAGTACAATGAGCAGTTCTTC. This encodes CASSQPPQYNEQFF. The chain joins TRBV27 to TRBJ2-1; D remains ambiguous. CDR1 is MNHEY and CDR2 is SMNVEV in the germline V gene (reference sequence). V was clipped by 5 bases and J by 4 bases, with 12 bases between them. The CDR3 spans 14 residues.

This clonotype was picked up many times. The gene calls are TRBV29-1 and TRBJ2-3; perhaps TRBD1 as D (5 bases). Germline V gives CDR1 SQVTM, CDR2 ANQGSEA. The CDR3 sequence is 12 residues long. Trimming took 2 bases from V and 5 from J, leaving 8 bases between them. CDR3 sequence (DNA): TGCAGCGTTGAAAGGGGCGGAGATACGCAGTATTTT. Protein sequence: CSVERGGDTQYF.

This clonotype was counted a few times. The chain uses TRBV5-8 and TRBJ2-2, with 14 bases matching TRBD2. Trimming cost V 5 bases and J 7 bases; bases outside gene matches: 10. Looked up from germline, CDR1 is SGHTS and CDR2 is YDEGEE. The CDR3 totals 17 residues. CDR3 in amino acids: CASRMVGLAGVGGELFF. CDR3 in DNA: TGTGCCAGCAGGATGGTGGGACTAGCGGGAGTAGGCGGGGAGCTGTTTTTT.

V gene TRBV5-1 combines with J gene TRBJ1-1; 7 nucleotides agree with TRBD1. With V trimmed by 9 bases and J by 7 bases, 6 bases remained unmatched. The CDR3 spans 11 residues. Germline V gene lookup returns CDR1 SGHRS and CDR2 YFSETQ. The CDR3 loop is CATGDSLEAFF. The CDR3 nucleotides are TGCGCCACCGGGGACAGTCTTGAAGCTTTCTTT.

This clonotype was counted ten times or more. V gene TRBV6-2 or TRBV6-3 combines with J gene TRBJ1-5; D gene ambiguous. The germline V and J ends were trimmed by 7 bases and 1 base, with 8 bases remaining between them. Per germline, CDR1 MNHEY and CDR2 SVGEGT. This CDR3 has 13 amino acids. As DNA, the CDR3 is TGTGCCAGCACGGGCGTAAGCAATCAGCCCCAGCATTTT. Protein product: CASTGVSNQPQHF.

This clonotype was counted at least ten times. J is TRBJ1-2 and V is TRBV7-3, with a tentative D call TRBD1 (5 bases). V dropped 6 bases and J dropped 4 bases, with 15 bases sitting between them. CDR3 size: 14 residues. Germline assignment: CDR1 SGHTA and CDR2 FQGTGA. CDR3 region: CASSSGALFYGYTF. The CDR3 DNA reads as TGTGCCAGCAGTTCCGGGGCCCTCTTCTATGGCTACACCTTC.

This clonotype was seen ten or more times. The V gene is TRBV29-1, the J gene TRBJ1-1; D unresolved. Per germline, CDR1 SQVTM and CDR2 ANQGSEA. This CDR3 has 15 residues. Trimming took 0 bases from V and 5 from J, leaving 16 bases between them. The CDR3 DNA reads as TGCAGCGTTGAAGATCGGGCAGGATTGCGGACTGAAGCTTTCTTT. It specifies CSVEDRAGLRTEAFF.